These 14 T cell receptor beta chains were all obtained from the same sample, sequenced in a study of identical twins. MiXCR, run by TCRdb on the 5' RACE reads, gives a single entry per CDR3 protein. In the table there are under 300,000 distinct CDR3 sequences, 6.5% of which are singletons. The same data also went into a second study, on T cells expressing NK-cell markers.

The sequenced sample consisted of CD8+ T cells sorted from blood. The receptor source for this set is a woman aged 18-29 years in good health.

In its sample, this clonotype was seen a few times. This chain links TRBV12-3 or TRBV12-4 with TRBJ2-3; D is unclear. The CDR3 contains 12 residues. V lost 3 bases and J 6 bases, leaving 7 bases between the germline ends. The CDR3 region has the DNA TGTGCCAGCAGTTTGTCTCTGGATACGCAGTATTTT. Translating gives CASSLSLDTQYF.

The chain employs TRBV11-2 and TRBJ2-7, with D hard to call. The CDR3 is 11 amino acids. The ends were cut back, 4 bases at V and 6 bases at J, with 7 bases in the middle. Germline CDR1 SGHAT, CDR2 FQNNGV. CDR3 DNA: TGTGCCAGCAGCTCCGCTGTCGAGCAGTACTTC. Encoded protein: CASSSAVEQYF.

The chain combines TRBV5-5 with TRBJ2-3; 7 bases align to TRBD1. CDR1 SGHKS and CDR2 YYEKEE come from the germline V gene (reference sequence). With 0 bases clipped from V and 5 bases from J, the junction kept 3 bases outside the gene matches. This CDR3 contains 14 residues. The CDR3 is CASSLESGGDTQYF. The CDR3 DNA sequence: TGTGCCAGCAGCTTGGAGTCAGGGGGAGATACGCAGTATTTT.

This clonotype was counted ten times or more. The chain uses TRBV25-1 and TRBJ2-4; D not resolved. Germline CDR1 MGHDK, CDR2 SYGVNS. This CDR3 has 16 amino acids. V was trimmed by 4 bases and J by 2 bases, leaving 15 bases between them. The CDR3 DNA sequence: TGTGCCAGCAGTGCGGCGTACTTCGATACCAAAAACATTCAGTACTTC. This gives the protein CASSAAYFDTKNIQYF.

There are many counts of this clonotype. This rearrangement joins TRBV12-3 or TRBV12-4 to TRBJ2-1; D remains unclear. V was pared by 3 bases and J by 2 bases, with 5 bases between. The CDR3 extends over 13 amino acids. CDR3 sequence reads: CASSFRPYNEQFF. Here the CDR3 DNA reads TGTGCCAGCAGTTTCAGACCCTACAATGAGCAGTTCTTC.

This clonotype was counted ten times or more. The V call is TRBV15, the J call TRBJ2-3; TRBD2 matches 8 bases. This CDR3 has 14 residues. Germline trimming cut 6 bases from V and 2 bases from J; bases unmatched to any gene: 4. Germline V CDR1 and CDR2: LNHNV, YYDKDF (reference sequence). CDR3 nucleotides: TGTGCCACCAGTCAAGCGGGGGCCACAGATACGCAGTATTTT. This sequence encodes CATSQAGATDTQYF.

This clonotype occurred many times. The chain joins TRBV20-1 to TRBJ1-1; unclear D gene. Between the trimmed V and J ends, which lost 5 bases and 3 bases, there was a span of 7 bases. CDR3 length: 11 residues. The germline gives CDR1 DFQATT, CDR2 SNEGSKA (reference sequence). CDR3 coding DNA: TGCAGTGCTCCCCATTACACTGAAGCTTTCTTT. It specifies CSAPHYTEAFF.

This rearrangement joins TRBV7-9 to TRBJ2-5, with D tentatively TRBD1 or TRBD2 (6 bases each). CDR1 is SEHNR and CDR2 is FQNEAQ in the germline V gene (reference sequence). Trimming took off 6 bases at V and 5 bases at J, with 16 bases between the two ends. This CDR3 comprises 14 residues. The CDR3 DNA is TGTGCCAGCAGGGATACCGGGGGCCGGGAGACCCAGTACTTC. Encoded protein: CASRDTGGRETQYF.

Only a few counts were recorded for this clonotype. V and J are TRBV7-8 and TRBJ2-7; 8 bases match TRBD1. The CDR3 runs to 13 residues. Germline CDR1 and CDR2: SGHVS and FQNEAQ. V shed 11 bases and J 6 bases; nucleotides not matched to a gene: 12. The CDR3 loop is CASDRQGTGEQYF. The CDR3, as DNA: TGTGCCTCCGACCGACAGGGGACGGGCGAGCAGTACTTC.

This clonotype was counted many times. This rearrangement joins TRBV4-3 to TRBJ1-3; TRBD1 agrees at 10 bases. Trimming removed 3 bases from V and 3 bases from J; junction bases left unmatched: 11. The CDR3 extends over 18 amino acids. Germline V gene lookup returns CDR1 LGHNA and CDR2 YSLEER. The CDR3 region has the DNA TGCGCCAGCAGCCATACCGTAGGGGACAGGGGAATTGGAAACACCATATATTTT. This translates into CASSHTVGDRGIGNTIYF.

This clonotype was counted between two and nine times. As DNA, the CDR3 is TGCGCCAGCAGCCTCGGAAAGGGGGCACCTGGCTACACCTTC. This codes for CASSLGKGAPGYTF. The rearrangement joins TRBV4-3 to TRBJ1-2, with 7 nucleotides matching TRBD1. V lost 4 bases to trimming and J lost 7 bases; unmatched junction nucleotides: 9. This CDR3 contains 14 residues. Germline V CDR1 and CDR2: LGHNA, YSLEER.

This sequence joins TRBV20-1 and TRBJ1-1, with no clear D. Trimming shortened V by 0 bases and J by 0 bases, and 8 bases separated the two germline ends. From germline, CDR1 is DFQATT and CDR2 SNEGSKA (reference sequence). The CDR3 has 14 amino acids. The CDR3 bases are TGCAGTGCTAGAGACAGAAAAATGAACACTGAAGCTTTCTTT. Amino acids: CSARDRKMNTEAFF.

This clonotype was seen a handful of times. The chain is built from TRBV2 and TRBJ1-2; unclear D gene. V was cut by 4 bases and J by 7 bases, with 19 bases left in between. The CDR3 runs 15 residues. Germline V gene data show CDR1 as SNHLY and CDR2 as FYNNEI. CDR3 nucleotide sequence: TGTGCCAGCAGTGTGGGCAGCCTTCCTCTGGGTGGCTACACCTTC. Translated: CASSVGSLPLGGYTF.

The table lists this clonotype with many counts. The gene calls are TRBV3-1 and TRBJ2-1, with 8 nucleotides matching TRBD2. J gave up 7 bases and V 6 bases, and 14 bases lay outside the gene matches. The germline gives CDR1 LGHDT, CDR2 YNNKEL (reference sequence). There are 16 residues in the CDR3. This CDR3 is CASRNSGTRHNNEQFF. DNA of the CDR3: TGTGCCAGCAGGAATTCCGGGACTAGACACAATAATGAGCAGTTCTTC.